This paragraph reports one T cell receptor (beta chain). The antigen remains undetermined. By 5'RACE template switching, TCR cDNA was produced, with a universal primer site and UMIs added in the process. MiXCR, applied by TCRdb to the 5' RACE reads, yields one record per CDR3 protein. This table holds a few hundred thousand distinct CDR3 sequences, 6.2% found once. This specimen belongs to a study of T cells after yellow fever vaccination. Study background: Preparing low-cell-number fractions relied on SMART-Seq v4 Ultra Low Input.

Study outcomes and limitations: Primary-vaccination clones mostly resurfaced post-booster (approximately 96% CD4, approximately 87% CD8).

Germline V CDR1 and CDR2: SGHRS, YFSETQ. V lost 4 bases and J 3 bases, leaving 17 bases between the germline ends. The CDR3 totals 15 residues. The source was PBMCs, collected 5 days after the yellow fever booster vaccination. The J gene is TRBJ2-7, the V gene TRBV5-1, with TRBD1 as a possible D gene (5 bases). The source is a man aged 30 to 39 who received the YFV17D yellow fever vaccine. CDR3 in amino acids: CASSQDTPRGYEQYF. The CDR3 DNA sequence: TGCGCCAGCAGCCAGGACACTCCAAGAGGCTACGAGCAGTACTTC.